The clone carrying this TCR beta chain was found a few times. Its antigen is undetermined. These data are taken from a study of shared clonotypes between healthy human individuals. The study, taken as a whole, reports: Read depth was anticipated to influence clonotype sharing among donors. Limited genetic and exposure-history diversity came from having few donors.

The data were produced by immunoSEQ multiplex PCR, yet TCRdb's version contains in-frame clones alone and is incomplete. The sample holds hundreds of thousands of clones; about 85% are singletons and the top ten take around 13%. Germline CDR1 MNHNY, CDR2 SVGAGI (reference sequence). The CDR3 totals 14 residues. The germline V and J ends were trimmed by 7 bases and 10 bases, with 20 bases remaining between them. The TCR originated in a woman in her thirties or forties in good health. Some clones in this sample may be carry-over from other donors' samples. Sequencing was done on a sample of PBMCs. The chain combines TRBV6-6 with TRBJ1-5; perhaps TRBD1 as D (6 bases). The CDR3 is CASTKNQGSPPQHF. Written as DNA, the CDR3 is TGTGCCAGCACCAAAAATCAGGGGTCCCCTCCCCAGCATTTT.